This T cell receptor beta chain was sequenced for a study of cytomegalovirus exposure and HLA in healthy donors. 60 Vbeta and 13 Jbeta primers were used in PCR. The assay was immunoSEQ multiplex PCR, and TCRdb's table has in-frame clones only and misses some. The sample records approximately 190,000 clones, roughly 87% being singletons. CDR3 size: 14 residues. V was pared by 4 bases and J by 6 bases, with 8 bases of the junction left unmatched. The germline V gene encodes CDR1 SGHNT and CDR2 YYREEE (reference sequence). The chain uses TRBV5-4 and TRBJ2-3; 7 bases map to TRBD2. The sequenced sample was PBMCs. This clonotype originated in a boy younger than 10 in good health and CMV-seronegative. The CDR3 sequence: CASSGGIGGDTQYF. The CDR3 DNA reads as TGTGCCAGCAGCGGGGGTATCGGGGGGGATACGCAGTATTTT.